This T cell receptor beta chain comes out of a study of blood T cell repertoires in COVID-19. Generated by immunoSEQ multiplex PCR, the TCRdb table keeps only in-frame clones and is missing some. The sample yields about 300,000 clones, under 90% seen once. CDR1 and CDR2 (germline): GTSNPN, SVGIG (reference sequence). V dropped 4 bases and J dropped 5; count of bases not matched to a gene: 10. This CDR3 is built from 14 residues. Before being deemed recovered, Cohort 3 donors had two negative PCRs, clearance, or symptom resolution. V and J are TRBV30 and TRBJ2-5, with TRBD2 matching over 7 bases. This clonotype was obtained from a man aged 25 to 40 who had recovered from COVID-19. Sequencing was done on a sample of PBMCs or T cells enriched from blood (not recorded which). For the CDR3, the DNA is TGTGCCTGGACTAGCGGCCCCCCGTGGGAGACCCAGTACTTC. As protein: CAWTSGPPWETQYF. The entire variable domain, with the rest obtained from reference TRBV30 and TRBJ2-5, is as follows: SQTIHQWPATLVQPVGSPLSLECTVEGTSNPNLYWYRQAAGRGLQLLFYSVGIGQISSEVPQNLSASRPQDRQFILSSKKLLLSDSGFYLCAWTSGPPWETQYFGPGTRLLVL.